The rows below give T cell receptor beta chains drawn from one sample of a study of lymphopenia after photon versus proton radiotherapy. Sequenced by immunoSEQ multiplex PCR; TCRdb stores in-frame clones only, minus some. The table has 65,000 to 75,000 clones, over 70% seen once; the top ten hold roughly 10%. The source material was peripheral blood, sampled from a patient treated with proton-based radiotherapy. Receptors originate from an older man with esophageal cancer. Both conserved end residues are part of each CDR3. The D gene is left open where the match is weak. Rows give clone size only sometimes, using once, few, many, or a class for an expanded clone.

clone_size j_call d_call v_call cdr3_aa cdr3_nt
- TRBJ2-5 TRBD1 TRBV4-3 CASSQFGTAAPETQYF TGCGCCAGCAGCCAATTTGGGACAGCGGCGCCAGAGACCCAGTACTTC
- TRBJ2-3 - TRBV20-1 CSARGVDTQYF TGCAGTGCTAGAGGGGTAGATACGCAGTATTTT
- TRBJ1-5 TRBD1 TRBV12-5 CASGSTGFGSNQPQHF TGTGCTAGTGGTTCGACAGGGTTTGGCAGCAATCAGCCCCAGCATTTT
- TRBJ2-7 - TRBV9 CASSVRGVGEQYF TGTGCCAGCAGCGTAAGAGGGGTGGGGGAGCAGTACTTC
- TRBJ1-5 TRBD1 TRBV30 CALQRKDRGLSQPQHF TGTGCCCTACAAAGGAAAGACAGGGGGCTTAGTCAGCCCCAGCATTTT
- TRBJ1-4 TRBD1 TRBV9 CASSRGVGQGNEKLFF TGTGCCAGCAGCCGTGGAGTGGGACAGGGTAATGAAAAACTGTTTTTT
- TRBJ1-5 - TRBV19 CASSSPGVGNQPQHF TGTGCCAGTAGTAGCCCGGGTGTGGGCAATCAGCCCCAGCATTTT
- TRBJ2-1 - TRBV19 CATVGGYYNEQFF TGTGCCACAGTCGGGGGTTACTACAATGAGCAGTTCTTC
- TRBJ1-1 - TRBV5-1 CASSLRARENTEAFF TGCGCCAGCAGCTTGCGGGCCAGGGAAAACACTGAAGCTTTCTTT
few TRBJ2-1 TRBD2 TRBV4-2 CASSLGTSGSWGNEQFF TGTGCCAGCAGCCTCGGGACTAGCGGGAGCTGGGGCAATGAGCAGTTCTTC
- TRBJ2-5 - TRBV11-2 CASSPPRETQYF TGTGCCAGCAGCCCCCCTAGGGAGACCCAGTACTTC
- TRBJ2-3 - TRBV9 CASSVVGSHTDTQYF TGTGCCAGCAGCGTAGTAGGCTCACACACAGATACGCAGTATTTT
- TRBJ2-1 - TRBV4-3 CASSQVYLAIYNEQFF TGCGCCAGCAGCCAAGTCTACCTAGCTATCTACAATGAGCAGTTCTTC
- TRBJ1-2 - TRBV18 CASSPGGENGYTF TGTGCCAGCTCACCCGGGGGGGAGAATGGCTACACCTTC